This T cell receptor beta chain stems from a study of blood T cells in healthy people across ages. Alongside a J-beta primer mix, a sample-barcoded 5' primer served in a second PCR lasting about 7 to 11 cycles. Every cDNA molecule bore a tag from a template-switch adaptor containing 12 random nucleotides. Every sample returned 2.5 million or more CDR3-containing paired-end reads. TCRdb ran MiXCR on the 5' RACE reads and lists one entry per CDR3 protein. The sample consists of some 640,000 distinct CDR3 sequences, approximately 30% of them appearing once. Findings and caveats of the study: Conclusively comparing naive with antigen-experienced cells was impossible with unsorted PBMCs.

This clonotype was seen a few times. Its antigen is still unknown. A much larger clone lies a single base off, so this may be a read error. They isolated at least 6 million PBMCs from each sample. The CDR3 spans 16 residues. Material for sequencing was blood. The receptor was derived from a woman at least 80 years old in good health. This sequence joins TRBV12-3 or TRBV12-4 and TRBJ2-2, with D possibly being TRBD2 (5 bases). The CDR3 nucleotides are TGTGCCAGCAGTTTAAGGCCAGGCGCGAACACCGGGGAGCGGTTTTTT. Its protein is CASSLRPGANTGERFF.